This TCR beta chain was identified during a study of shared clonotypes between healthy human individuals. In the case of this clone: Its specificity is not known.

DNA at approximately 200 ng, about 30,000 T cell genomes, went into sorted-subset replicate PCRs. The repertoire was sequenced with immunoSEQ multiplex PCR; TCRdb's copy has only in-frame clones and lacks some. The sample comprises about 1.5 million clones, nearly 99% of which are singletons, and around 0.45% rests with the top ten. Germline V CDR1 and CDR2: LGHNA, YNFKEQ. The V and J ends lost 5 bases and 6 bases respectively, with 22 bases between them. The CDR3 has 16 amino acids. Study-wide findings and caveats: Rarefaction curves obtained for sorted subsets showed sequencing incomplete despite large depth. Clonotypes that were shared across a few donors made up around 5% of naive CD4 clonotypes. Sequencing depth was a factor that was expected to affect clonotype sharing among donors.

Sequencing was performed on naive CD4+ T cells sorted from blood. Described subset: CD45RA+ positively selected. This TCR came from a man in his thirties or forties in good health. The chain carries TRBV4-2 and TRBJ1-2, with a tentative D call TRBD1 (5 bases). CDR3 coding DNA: TGTGCCAGCAGCTCTTTACCAGGGCGCGGGGTGGATGGCTACACCTTC. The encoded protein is CASSSLPGRGVDGYTF.